This is a list of T cell receptor beta chains from one sample in a study of T-cell reconstitution after alpha-beta-depleted transplantation in children. One entry per CDR3 protein, called by TCRdb with MiXCR from the PCR reads. There are some 830,000 distinct CDR3 sequences in the sample; roughly 15% occur only once, and just under 5% lies in the top ten. The sample in question was PBMCs, mostly from graft donor cells, obtained 360 days after TCRalphabeta/CD19-depleted stem cell transplant. These receptors all stem from a male patient under 18 who had a stem cell transplant for acute lymphoblastic leukemia, so the T cells may come from the graft donor. Each CDR3 is given with its conserved first and last residue. The D gene is left open where the match is weak. Clone size is given for some rows only: seen once, a few or many times, or a class if the clone is expanded.

size,D,V,J,CDR3,DNA
NA,TRBD1,TRBV11-2,TRBJ2-3,CASSRFGQGARTDTQYF,TGTGCCAGCAGCCGCTTCGGACAGGGGGCTCGCACAGATACGCAGTATTTT
many,TRBD1,TRBV12-3/TRBV12-4,TRBJ1-6,CASSQGQGNSPLHF,TGTGCCAGCAGCCAGGGACAGGGAAATTCACCCCTCCACTTT
NA,TRBD1,TRBV7-9,TRBJ2-7,CASSLLLFDRGGEQYF,TGTGCCAGCAGCTTATTGCTTTTCGACAGGGGGGGGGAGCAGTACTTC
many,TRBD1,TRBV7-9,TRBJ2-1,CASSLGQGHYNEQFF,TGTGCCAGCAGCCTGGGACAGGGCCACTACAATGAGCAGTTCTTC
many,NA,TRBV5-1,TRBJ2-1,CASSAYWSSYNEQFF,TGCGCCAGCAGCGCCTACTGGAGCTCCTACAATGAGCAGTTCTTC
NA,TRBD1,TRBV5-1,TRBJ2-1,CASSLVQGGGNEQFF,TGCGCCAGCAGCTTGGTACAGGGGGGTGGCAATGAGCAGTTCTTC
NA,NA,TRBV20-1,TRBJ1-2,CSARGWRSGASNYGYTF,TGCAGTGCTAGAGGCTGGCGTTCAGGGGCTTCCAACTATGGCTACACCTTC
few,TRBD1,TRBV5-1,TRBJ1-1,CASRDRDTNMNTEAFF,TGCGCCAGCAGGGACAGGGACACTAACATGAACACTGAAGCTTTCTTT
many,TRBD2,TRBV11-2,TRBJ2-1,CASSPLLAGAQFF,TGTGCCAGCAGCCCGCTTCTAGCGGGTGCGCAGTTCTTC
few,TRBD2,TRBV12-3/TRBV12-4,TRBJ2-1,CASTPGLAGRAYNEQFF,TGTGCCAGCACCCCGGGACTAGCGGGACGGGCTTACAATGAGCAGTTCTTC
NA,NA,TRBV5-1,TRBJ2-5,CASSLASAERETQYF,TGCGCCAGCAGCTTGGCGTCAGCTGAGCGGGAGACCCAGTACTTC
few,NA,TRBV7-2,TRBJ2-7,CASSLVRETEQYF,TGTGCCAGCAGCTTAGTTCGGGAGACCGAGCAGTACTTC
few,TRBD2,TRBV7-9,TRBJ2-1,CASSPLPGGALHNEQFF,TGTGCCAGCAGCCCCCTCCCGGGGGGGGCCCTTCACAATGAGCAGTTCTTC
NA,TRBD2,TRBV9,TRBJ2-7,CASSVDSGAEEQYF,TGTGCCAGCAGCGTAGACAGCGGGGCAGAAGAGCAGTACTTC